These T cell receptor beta chains were read from a single sample in a study of shared clonotypes between healthy human individuals. Libraries were prepared by immunoSEQ multiplex PCR; TCRdb keeps only in-frame clonotypes and omits some of them. The table shows about 2,100,000 clones, with under 95% occurring only once. Sequences were obtained from naive CD8+ T cells from PBMCs. These receptors were obtained from a man younger than 30 in good health. Some clones in this sample may be carry-over from other donors' samples. Each CDR3 is given with its conserved first and last residue. Fields, in order: V gene, clone size, D gene, J gene, CDR3 protein, CDR3 DNA. D genes are given only for firm matches. Expanded clones are given a class, and other clones once, few, many or no size at all.

TRBV29-1	.	.	TRBJ2-7	CSVSLLIATRQESYEQYF	TGCAGCGTTTCGTTATTGATAGCAACCCGACAGGAGTCCTACGAGCAGTACTTC
TRBV10-1	.	.	TRBJ2-7	CASSDGGEQYF	TGCGCCAGCAGTGACGGAGGCGAGCAGTACTTC
TRBV4-1	.	.	TRBJ2-1	CASSQGEAANEQFF	TGCGCCAGCAGCCAGGGGGAGGCGGCCAATGAGCAGTTCTTC
TRBV6-1	.	TRBD2	TRBJ2-2	CASSEVGGPTGELFF	TGTGCCAGCAGTGAAGTGGGAGGGCCCACCGGGGAGCTGTTTTTT
TRBV5-6	.	.	TRBJ1-2	CASSLGFYGYTF	TGTGCCAGCAGCTTGGGCTTCTATGGCTACACCTTC
TRBV27	.	.	TRBJ1-2	CASADRANYGYTF	TGTGCCTCTGCGGACCGAGCTAACTATGGCTACACCTTC
TRBV29-1	.	.	TRBJ1-1	CSVEGQGRRTEAFF	TGCAGCGTTGAAGGGCAGGGGAGGAGGACTGAAGCTTTCTTT
TRBV29-1	.	.	TRBJ1-2	CSVDLVLGYTF	TGCAGCGTTGATCTGGTACTCGGCTACACCTTC
TRBV4-3	.	TRBD1	TRBJ2-2	CASSLSPGQGEGGELFF	TGCGCCAGCAGCCTCTCACCGGGACAGGGGGAGGGCGGGGAGCTGTTTTTT
TRBV7-9	.	TRBD1	TRBJ2-7	CASSPDRGGSYEQYF	TGTGCCAGCAGCCCCGACAGGGGTGGCTCCTACGAGCAGTACTTC
TRBV4-2	.	TRBD1	TRBJ1-5	CASSQTDRALQPQHF	TGTGCCAGCAGCCAAACCGACAGGGCCCTACAGCCCCAGCATTTT
TRBV5-1	.	TRBD2	TRBJ2-7	CASSLETSGRDFPYEQYF	TGCGCCAGCAGCTTGGAGACTAGCGGGAGGGACTTCCCCTACGAGCAGTACTTC
TRBV2	.	TRBD1	TRBJ2-7	CASSSTTVPVSGQTYEQYF	TGTGCCAGCAGTTCTACCACGGTCCCCGTCTCGGGACAGACCTACGAGCAGTACTTC
TRBV7-3	.	TRBD2	TRBJ2-2	CASSPFPSSGASTGELFF	TGTGCCAGCAGCCCGTTCCCTTCTAGCGGGGCGAGCACCGGGGAGCTGTTTTTT
TRBV5-4	.	.	TRBJ1-4	CASSLGTDPKLFF	TGTGCCAGCAGCCTAGGGACGGACCCAAAACTGTTTTTT
TRBV7-2	few	.	TRBJ2-6	CASSWTVSGANVLTF	TGTGCCAGCAGCTGGACAGTATCTGGGGCCAACGTCCTGACTTTC
TRBV4-1	.	.	TRBJ2-3	CASSHYLGPDTQYF	TGCGCCAGCAGCCATTATCTCGGCCCAGATACGCAGTATTTT
TRBV5-1	.	.	TRBJ2-1	CASSPGLNEQFF	TGCGCCAGCAGCCCCGGACTGAACGAGCAGTTCTTC
TRBV15	.	.	TRBJ2-6	CATSRDIGANVLTF	TGTGCCACCAGCAGAGATATTGGGGCCAACGTCCTGACTTTC
TRBV13	once	.	TRBJ2-1	CASSLVPSEYNEQFF	TGTGCCAGCAGCTTAGTGCCTAGCGAATACAATGAGCAGTTCTTC